The rows below give T cell receptor beta chains drawn from one sample of a study of blood T cells in healthy people across ages. Each CDR3 protein gets one entry after TCRdb re-called the 5' RACE reads with MiXCR. This table holds about 750,000 distinct CDR3 sequences, approximately 55% found once. The sequencing sample was made of blood. The receptors derive from an elderly man in good health. Both conserved end residues are trimmed from each CDR3. A D gene is named only where the DNA matches it firmly.

d_call: TRBD1
v_call: TRBV2
cdr3_aa: ASSEAAGGRYAY

d_call: -
v_call: TRBV29-1
cdr3_aa: SGDGPSVQY

d_call: -
v_call: TRBV29-1
cdr3_aa: SVLLPRGGYT

d_call: -
v_call: TRBV20-1
cdr3_aa: SAGGLAGTGGEQY

d_call: TRBD1
v_call: TRBV2
cdr3_aa: ASSPGTGGFKKLF

d_call: TRBD2
v_call: TRBV3-1
cdr3_aa: ASASRTAGVVNEQF

d_call: -
v_call: TRBV7-9
cdr3_aa: ASSSREKLF

d_call: TRBD2
v_call: TRBV5-1
cdr3_aa: ASSLPEGTSGRASYNEQF

d_call: -
v_call: TRBV10-3
cdr3_aa: AISPPEDVDTQY

d_call: -
v_call: TRBV6-5
cdr3_aa: ASSYSPRGNYGYT

d_call: TRBD1
v_call: TRBV28
cdr3_aa: ASSSGTGEFETLH

d_call: -
v_call: TRBV7-9
cdr3_aa: ASSWTAPEQY

d_call: TRBD1
v_call: TRBV6-2/TRBV6-3
cdr3_aa: AGRETGSSYNEQF

d_call: -
v_call: TRBV2
cdr3_aa: ASSAGDGEPRRYAY

d_call: TRBD1
v_call: TRBV27
cdr3_aa: ASSLRDRRFRTEAF

d_call: -
v_call: TRBV2
cdr3_aa: ASSDGGTSYEQY

d_call: -
v_call: TRBV20-1
cdr3_aa: SARVRSGRSYNEQF

d_call: TRBD2
v_call: TRBV20-1
cdr3_aa: SAAGRTGQETQY

d_call: -
v_call: TRBV15
cdr3_aa: ATSRVSAGPMSSYNEQF

d_call: -
v_call: TRBV7-6
cdr3_aa: ASSLTATGEQY

d_call: -
v_call: TRBV7-9
cdr3_aa: ASSSSLRGTYEQY

d_call: -
v_call: TRBV24-1
cdr3_aa: ATSGGIMPGETQY

d_call: -
v_call: TRBV9
cdr3_aa: ASSVGRSAYKEQF

d_call: -
v_call: TRBV18
cdr3_aa: ASSPSRHDYGYT

d_call: -
v_call: TRBV7-9
cdr3_aa: VSSATDTQY

d_call: TRBD1
v_call: TRBV5-1
cdr3_aa: ASSPGTGWNTEAF

d_call: -
v_call: TRBV27
cdr3_aa: ASSWSFRDLNEKLF

d_call: TRBD2
v_call: TRBV10-3
cdr3_aa: AISESRGLINNEQF

d_call: -
v_call: TRBV7-2
cdr3_aa: ASSLDTGSYNEQF

d_call: -
v_call: TRBV20-1
cdr3_aa: SASPTKGKLNEQF

d_call: TRBD1
v_call: TRBV19
cdr3_aa: ASSTDRGRYEQY

d_call: TRBD1
v_call: TRBV7-6
cdr3_aa: ASSARTGSYNEQF

d_call: -
v_call: TRBV6-2/TRBV6-3
cdr3_aa: ASSYATFGYEQY

d_call: TRBD2
v_call: TRBV12-3/TRBV12-4
cdr3_aa: ASSNSGEHRYAY

d_call: -
v_call: TRBV20-1
cdr3_aa: SARARIGYNEQF

d_call: -
v_call: TRBV6-5
cdr3_aa: ASSYWQVIVYEQY

d_call: -
v_call: TRBV12-3/TRBV12-4
cdr3_aa: ASSLSGVEETQY

d_call: TRBD2
v_call: TRBV3-1
cdr3_aa: ASSQRGRTSTYEQY

d_call: -
v_call: TRBV14
cdr3_aa: ASSQKMNTEAF

d_call: -
v_call: TRBV25-1
cdr3_aa: ASSLGWSNQPQR

d_call: -
v_call: TRBV28
cdr3_aa: ASSPSDPRGDEQY

d_call: -
v_call: TRBV4-1
cdr3_aa: ASSQGRLEQF

d_call: TRBD1
v_call: TRBV11-2
cdr3_aa: ASSLGDRSGPQH

d_call: TRBD1
v_call: TRBV5-1
cdr3_aa: ASSPARQGTYEQY

d_call: TRBD1
v_call: TRBV3-1
cdr3_aa: ASSHLGQGKGYEQY

d_call: TRBD1
v_call: TRBV5-1
cdr3_aa: ASSRQGSSEQY

d_call: -
v_call: TRBV6-6
cdr3_aa: ASLSATRYAY

d_call: -
v_call: TRBV5-1
cdr3_aa: ASSLGATDKNIQY

d_call: -
v_call: TRBV6-5
cdr3_aa: ASSRGTDYYTEAF

d_call: TRBD2
v_call: TRBV29-1
cdr3_aa: SVGRDYNNEQF

d_call: -
v_call: TRBV20-1
cdr3_aa: SASITGNSPLH

d_call: -
v_call: TRBV2
cdr3_aa: ASTKSGAGRSYEQY

d_call: -
v_call: TRBV28
cdr3_aa: ASSAAPGEQF

d_call: -
v_call: TRBV5-1
cdr3_aa: ASYAGGETRYAY

d_call: -
v_call: TRBV12-3/TRBV12-4
cdr3_aa: ASSFQGGNEQF